Listed here is a single TCR beta chain. Its antigen is unidentified. The data are from a study of shared clonotypes between healthy human individuals. Into CD45RA+ naive and CD45RA-negative memory subsets, the CD4+ cells were split. General observations from the study: Naive subsets typically showed greater estimated richness than memory subsets. The naive CD4 repertoires of a few donors were compared, and about 5% of clonotypes were shared.

Some clones are missing from TCRdb's copy, which holds only in-frame ones; the method was immunoSEQ multiplex PCR. The sample gives 2,100,000 or so clones, approximately 96% of which show up once; approximately 0.13% is in the top ten. This CDR3 has 14 residues. Germline assignment: CDR1 SGHRS and CDR2 YFSETQ. Trimming took 2 bases from V and 5 from J; bases not matched to a gene: 4. The receptor comes from a man aged 18 to 30 in good health. Material: naive CD4+ T cells sorted from blood. Subset specified: CD45RA+ positively selected. This rearrangement joins TRBV5-1 to TRBJ2-1, with 7 nucleotides matching TRBD2. The CDR3 here is CASSLWGGNNEQFF. CDR3 DNA sequence: TGCGCCAGCAGCTTATGGGGGGGAAACAATGAGCAGTTCTTC.